Listed below are T cell receptor beta chains from one sample, sequenced in a study of T-cell memory formation after mild COVID-19. TCRdb reprocessed the 5' RACE reads with MiXCR, giving one entry per CDR3 protein. This repertoire shows approximately 240,000 distinct CDR3 sequences, less than 20% found once; its top ten account for approximately 3.6%. The sample consisted of PBMCs or a T cell subset sorted from them (not recorded which). Receptors were obtained from a man aged 18 to 30 who had mild COVID-19 (a few samples of this study predate the infection). Cell type and time point are not known. Each CDR3 is given with its conserved first and last residue. D genes are given only for firm matches. Size values are once, few and many counts, or a class for expanded clones, and some rows have none.

v_gene: TRBV6-2/TRBV6-3; abundance: -; d_gene: -; j_gene: TRBJ2-3; CDR3aa: CASSQRPARTDTQYF; CDR3nt: TGTGCCAGCAGTCAGAGACCCGCCCGCACAGATACGCAGTATTTT
v_gene: TRBV7-2; abundance: -; d_gene: -; j_gene: TRBJ2-1; CDR3aa: CASSLDTNEQFF; CDR3nt: TGTGCCAGCAGCCTCGACACTAATGAGCAGTTCTTC
v_gene: TRBV20-1; abundance: many; d_gene: -; j_gene: TRBJ2-1; CDR3aa: CSANGQNNEQFF; CDR3nt: TGCAGTGCTAATGGACAGAACAATGAGCAGTTCTTC
v_gene: TRBV5-1; abundance: -; d_gene: -; j_gene: TRBJ1-1; CDR3aa: CASSLNAWNTEAFF; CDR3nt: TGCGCCAGCAGCTTGAATGCTTGGAACACTGAAGCTTTCTTT
v_gene: TRBV7-9; abundance: -; d_gene: -; j_gene: TRBJ2-1; CDR3aa: CASSARLGLKTGSSYNEQFF; CDR3nt: TGTGCCAGCAGCGCTAGACTAGGATTAAAGACGGGCAGCTCCTACAATGAGCAGTTCTTC
v_gene: TRBV6-5; abundance: few; d_gene: -; j_gene: TRBJ1-2; CDR3aa: CATRGSGYRGYTF; CDR3nt: TGTGCCACCCGAGGGTCAGGGTATCGTGGCTACACCTTC
v_gene: TRBV7-3; abundance: few; d_gene: TRBD1; j_gene: TRBJ2-3; CDR3aa: CASSYSPGQGTDTQYF; CDR3nt: TGTGCCAGCAGCTACAGCCCGGGACAGGGCACAGATACGCAGTATTTT
v_gene: TRBV6-1; abundance: few; d_gene: -; j_gene: TRBJ1-2; CDR3aa: CASSESGGSRPSAYNYGYTF; CDR3nt: TGTGCCAGCAGTGAAAGCGGGGGAAGCAGGCCCTCCGCCTATAACTATGGCTACACCTTC
v_gene: TRBV27; abundance: -; d_gene: -; j_gene: TRBJ2-5; CDR3aa: CASSLFGRETQYF; CDR3nt: TGTGCCAGCAGTTTATTTGGCCGGGAGACCCAGTACTTC
v_gene: TRBV4-3; abundance: -; d_gene: -; j_gene: TRBJ1-2; CDR3aa: CASSQDLGLGYTF; CDR3nt: TGCGCCAGCAGCCAAGATTTGGGGCTTGGCTACACCTTC
v_gene: TRBV5-1; abundance: many; d_gene: TRBD1; j_gene: TRBJ2-5; CDR3aa: CASSPGTGYRETQYF; CDR3nt: TGCGCCAGCAGCCCAGGGACAGGGTACCGAGAGACCCAGTACTTC
v_gene: TRBV4-2; abundance: few; d_gene: TRBD2; j_gene: TRBJ2-3; CDR3aa: CASSLGMGGKAGGTDTQYF; CDR3nt: TGTGCCAGCAGCCTAGGGATGGGGGGAAAAGCGGGGGGCACAGATACGCAGTATTTT
v_gene: TRBV20-1; abundance: few; d_gene: TRBD1; j_gene: TRBJ1-1; CDR3aa: CSAGQGLNTEAFF; CDR3nt: TGCAGTGCTGGACAGGGGTTGAACACTGAAGCTTTCTTT
v_gene: TRBV6-6; abundance: few; d_gene: TRBD2; j_gene: TRBJ2-3; CDR3aa: CASKTGTSGGADTQYF; CDR3nt: TGTGCCAGCAAGACCGGGACTAGCGGGGGGGCAGATACGCAGTATTTT
v_gene: TRBV14; abundance: -; d_gene: -; j_gene: TRBJ1-1; CDR3aa: CASSRPDPNTEAFF; CDR3nt: TGTGCCAGCAGCCGACCCGACCCCAACACTGAAGCTTTCTTT
v_gene: TRBV5-6; abundance: -; d_gene: -; j_gene: TRBJ2-5; CDR3aa: CASSSGIQETQYF; CDR3nt: TGTGCCAGCAGCTCAGGGATCCAAGAGACCCAGTACTTC
v_gene: TRBV20-1; abundance: -; d_gene: -; j_gene: TRBJ1-1; CDR3aa: CSARVLPEAFF; CDR3nt: TGCAGTGCTAGAGTTTTGCCTGAAGCTTTCTTT
v_gene: TRBV18; abundance: few; d_gene: -; j_gene: TRBJ2-7; CDR3aa: CASSVSDGEQYF; CDR3nt: TGTGCCAGCTCGGTTTCTGATGGGGAGCAGTACTTC
v_gene: TRBV7-9; abundance: few; d_gene: -; j_gene: TRBJ1-1; CDR3aa: CASSFRSANTEAFF; CDR3nt: TGTGCCAGCAGCTTTCGTTCGGCTAACACTGAAGCTTTCTTT
v_gene: TRBV19; abundance: once; d_gene: -; j_gene: TRBJ1-2; CDR3aa: CASSIEGSGYGYTF; CDR3nt: TGTGCCAGTAGTATAGAGGGGAGTGGATATGGCTACACCTTC
v_gene: TRBV4-3; abundance: few; d_gene: -; j_gene: TRBJ1-6; CDR3aa: CASSQDRENSPLHF; CDR3nt: TGCGCCAGCAGCCAAGACCGGGAAAATTCACCCCTCCACTTT
v_gene: TRBV11-2; abundance: few; d_gene: -; j_gene: TRBJ1-2; CDR3aa: CASSLGPGDYGYTF; CDR3nt: TGTGCCAGCAGCTTAGGTCCGGGAGACTATGGCTACACCTTC
v_gene: TRBV20-1; abundance: few; d_gene: -; j_gene: TRBJ2-1; CDR3aa: CSAGGGAVRNEQFF; CDR3nt: TGCAGTGCTGGAGGGGGGGCGGTCAGGAATGAGCAGTTCTTC
v_gene: TRBV6-6; abundance: -; d_gene: -; j_gene: TRBJ1-2; CDR3aa: CASSYLAGPNYGYTF; CDR3nt: TGTGCCAGCAGTTATCTGGCAGGCCCGAACTATGGCTACACCTTC
v_gene: TRBV3-1; abundance: many; d_gene: -; j_gene: TRBJ2-6; CDR3aa: CASRDSGRISGANVLTF; CDR3nt: TGTGCCAGCAGGGATTCGGGGCGCATCTCTGGGGCCAACGTCCTGACTTTC
v_gene: TRBV28; abundance: many; d_gene: TRBD1; j_gene: TRBJ2-3; CDR3aa: CASSAPNLRGTQYF; CDR3nt: TGTGCCAGCAGTGCCCCAAATCTCAGGGGGACGCAGTATTTT
v_gene: TRBV2; abundance: -; d_gene: -; j_gene: TRBJ1-4; CDR3aa: CASGPARYGEKLFF; CDR3nt: TGTGCCAGCGGACCGGCAAGATATGGCGAAAAACTGTTTTTT
v_gene: TRBV6-5; abundance: -; d_gene: TRBD1; j_gene: TRBJ1-6; CDR3aa: CASSYGTGYSGSPLHF; CDR3nt: TGTGCCAGCAGTTACGGGACAGGGTATTCGGGTTCACCCCTCCACTTT
v_gene: TRBV18; abundance: -; d_gene: -; j_gene: TRBJ2-3; CDR3aa: CASSPPGSRATDTQYF; CDR3nt: TGTGCCAGCTCACCACCGGGGTCGAGGGCTACAGATACGCAGTATTTT
v_gene: TRBV4-3; abundance: few; d_gene: -; j_gene: TRBJ2-3; CDR3aa: CASSQRVGGTDTQYF; CDR3nt: TGCGCCAGCAGCCAAAGGGTCGGCGGCACAGATACGCAGTATTTT
v_gene: TRBV7-2; abundance: -; d_gene: -; j_gene: TRBJ2-7; CDR3aa: CASSLRGGSIYEQYF; CDR3nt: TGTGCCAGCAGCTTAAGGGGGGGTTCAATCTACGAGCAGTACTTC
v_gene: TRBV6-5; abundance: few; d_gene: -; j_gene: TRBJ2-5; CDR3aa: CASSYVSRGETQYF; CDR3nt: TGTGCCAGCAGTTACGTTTCGCGGGGAGAGACCCAGTACTTC
v_gene: TRBV30; abundance: once; d_gene: -; j_gene: TRBJ1-5; CDR3aa: CAWSVGGALGQPQHF; CDR3nt: TGTGCCTGGAGTGTAGGAGGGGCTCTGGGCCAGCCCCAGCATTTT
v_gene: TRBV18; abundance: -; d_gene: TRBD1; j_gene: TRBJ2-5; CDR3aa: CASSPPGQGMETQYF; CDR3nt: TGTGCCAGCTCACCTCCGGGACAGGGGATGGAGACCCAGTACTTC
v_gene: TRBV5-6; abundance: few; d_gene: TRBD2; j_gene: TRBJ2-5; CDR3aa: CASSFGTSEETQYF; CDR3nt: TGTGCCAGCAGCTTCGGGACTAGCGAGGAGACCCAGTACTTC
v_gene: TRBV18; abundance: few; d_gene: -; j_gene: TRBJ2-3; CDR3aa: CASSSRGPSTDTQYF; CDR3nt: TGTGCCAGCTCAAGCAGAGGACCTAGCACAGATACGCAGTATTTT
v_gene: TRBV6-6; abundance: few; d_gene: -; j_gene: TRBJ1-5; CDR3aa: CASKMEGGNQPQHF; CDR3nt: TGTGCCAGCAAAATGGAGGGTGGCAATCAGCCCCAGCATTTT